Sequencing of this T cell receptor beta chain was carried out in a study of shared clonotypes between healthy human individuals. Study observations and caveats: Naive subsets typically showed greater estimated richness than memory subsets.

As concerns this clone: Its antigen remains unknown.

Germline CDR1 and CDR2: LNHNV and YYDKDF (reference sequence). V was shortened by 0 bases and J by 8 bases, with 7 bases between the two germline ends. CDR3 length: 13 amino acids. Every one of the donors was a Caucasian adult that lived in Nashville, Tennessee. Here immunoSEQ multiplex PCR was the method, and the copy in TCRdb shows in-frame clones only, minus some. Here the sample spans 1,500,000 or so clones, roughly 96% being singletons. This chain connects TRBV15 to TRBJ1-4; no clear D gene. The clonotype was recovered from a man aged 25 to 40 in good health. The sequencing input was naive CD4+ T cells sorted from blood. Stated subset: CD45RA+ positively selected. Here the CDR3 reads CATSRDGGEKLFF. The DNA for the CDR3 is TGTGCCACCAGCAGAGATGGAGGGGAAAAACTGTTTTTT. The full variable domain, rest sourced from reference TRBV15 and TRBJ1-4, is DAMVIQNPRYQVTQFGKPVTLSCSQTLNHNVMYWYQQKSSQAPKLLFHYYDKDFNNEADTPDNFQSRRPNTSFCFLDIRSPGLGDTAMYLCATSRDGGEKLFFGSGTQLSVL.